The 25 T cell receptor beta chains below come from one sample, sequenced in a study of T cell repertoires in cytomegalovirus infection (dated by TCRdb to between 2017 and 2020). The listed sequencing device is Illumina HiSeq 1500. TCRdb reran the public reads through fastp at Q25 and MiXCR, keeping productive beta chains. Rows with one shared CDR3 protein collapse into an entry with the most common genes and DNA. A total of hundreds of thousands of distinct CDR3 sequences appear in this sample, approximately 22% of them only once. Around a sixth of the sample is in the top ten clones. Sequenced material: CD8+ T cells from PBMCs. These receptors all come from a human donor in good health (CMV status not recorded). Some clones in this sample may be carry-over from other donors' samples.

This clonotype was seen more than once but under ten times. V and J are TRBV20-1 and TRBJ2-2; D is ambiguous. V was clipped by 3 bases and J by 0 bases, with 5 bases between them. The CDR3 totals 13 residues. Germline assignment: CDR1 DFQATT and CDR2 SNEGSKA (reference sequence). DNA of the CDR3: TGCAGTGCTAGCCAAGCGAACACCGGGGAGCTGTTTTTT. Encoded protein: CSASQANTGELFF.

The V call is TRBV20-1, the J call TRBJ2-1; weak D call: TRBD2 (5 bases). Germline V gene lookup returns CDR1 DFQATT and CDR2 SNEGSKA (reference sequence). The CDR3 extends over 11 amino acids. Trimming pared 6 bases from V and 4 bases from J, leaving 7 bases between. This chain's CDR3 is CSAGDYNEQFF. The CDR3 DNA is TGCAGTGCCGGGGATTACAATGAGCAGTTCTTC.

CDR3 sequence reads: CSGLGLENTGELFF. For the CDR3, the DNA is TGCAGCGGGCTGGGACTAGAGAACACCGGGGAGCTGTTTTTT. This rearrangement joins TRBV29-1 to TRBJ2-2; TRBD2 agrees at 8 bases. This CDR3 is 14 amino acids long. Germline V gives CDR1 SQVTM, CDR2 ANQGSEA. With 7 bases clipped from V and 1 base from J, the junction kept 5 bases outside the gene matches.

The rearrangement joins TRBV28 to TRBJ1-1; D is unresolved. The V and J ends lost 2 bases and 5 bases respectively, with 12 bases between them. CDR3 length: 14 amino acids. CDR1 is MDHEN, CDR2 SYDVKM, per germline. The CDR3 is CASSLNTVGTEAFF. Here the CDR3 DNA reads TGTGCCAGCAGTTTAAATACAGTGGGGACTGAAGCTTTCTTT.

V and J are TRBV28 and TRBJ2-2; D gene unclear. V lost 6 bases and J 4 bases, leaving 15 bases between the germline ends. This CDR3 has 15 amino acids. Germline CDR1 is MDHEN and CDR2 is SYDVKM. The DNA of the CDR3 is TGTGCCAGCAGCCCCCGGTTACTCGGCACCGGGGAGCTGTTTTTT. It specifies CASSPRLLGTGELFF.

This clonotype was found a few times. This chain connects TRBV12-3 or TRBV12-4 to TRBJ2-7; D may correspond to TRBD1 or TRBD2 (6 bases each). The length of the CDR3 is 13 residues. V was trimmed by 0 bases and J by 5 bases, leaving 8 bases between them. CDR3 region: CASSLAGGHEQYF. The CDR3 DNA reads TGTGCCAGCAGTTTAGCGGGGGGCCACGAGCAGTACTTC.

The CDR3 DNA follows: TGCAGTGCTAGATCTAAAACAGCCGGAGGGGAGACCCAGTACTTC. Amino acid sequence: CSARSKTAGGETQYF. The V and J genes are TRBV20-1 and TRBJ2-5, with D possibly TRBD2 on 6 matching bases. Trimming pared 2 bases from V and 5 bases from J, leaving 18 bases between. Germline V gene lookup returns CDR1 DFQATT and CDR2 SNEGSKA (reference sequence). This CDR3 contains 15 residues.

Ten or more counts support this clonotype. The CDR3 DNA sequence: TGTGCCAGCAGCTTAGGAGGGGGCCCTGAAGCTTTCTTT. Its protein product is CASSLGGGPEAFF. This rearrangement joins TRBV7-2 to TRBJ1-1, with 7 nucleotides matching TRBD1. The V and J ends lost 1 base and 6 bases, in that order; junction bases with no gene match: 2. This CDR3 contains 13 residues. Germline CDR1 reads SGHTA; CDR2 reads FQGNSA.

V and J are TRBV11-3 and TRBJ2-1; D is uncertain. The CDR3 sequence is 11 residues long. V lost 8 bases to trimming and J lost 9 bases, with 11 bases between them. CDR1 and CDR2 (germline): SGHNT, YENEEA. The CDR3 reads CASGKGSEQFF. In nucleotides, the CDR3 is TGTGCCAGCGGAAAGGGAAGTGAGCAGTTCTTC. The complete variable domain, with remaining parts taken from reference TRBV11-3 and TRBJ2-1, reads EAGVVQSPRYKIIEKKQPVAFWCNPISGHNTLYWYLQNLGQGPELLIRYENEEAVDDSQLPKDRFSAERLKGVDSTLKIQPAELGDSAVYLCASGKGSEQFFGPGTRLTVL.

The J gene is TRBJ2-5, the V gene TRBV2; either TRBD1 or TRBD2 may supply D (5 bases each). Trimming took off 6 bases at V and 5 bases at J, with 10 bases between the two ends. Germline V gene data show CDR1 as SNHLY and CDR2 as FYNNEI. The CDR3 is made up of 12 amino acids. DNA of the CDR3: TGTGCCAGCAGGGGGGAGCGGGAGACCCAGTACTTC. Translating it yields CASRGERETQYF.

There are a few counts of this clonotype. V and J are TRBV7-6 and TRBJ2-3; possible D gene TRBD2, 5 bases. The ends were cut back, 3 bases at V and 5 bases at J, with 9 bases in the middle. The germline CDR1 and CDR2 sequences are SGHVS and FNYEAQ. The CDR3 totals 13 residues. This CDR3 reads CASSFWTGDTQYF. The CDR3 DNA follows: TGTGCCAGCAGCTTTTGGACTGGAGATACGCAGTATTTT.

Of note for this clonotype: The junction does not match germline at one end; this may be a read error. V usage is TRBV10-3 and J usage is TRBJ2-3, with 10 bases matching TRBD2. This CDR3 has 15 residues. CDR1 is ENHRY, CDR2 SYGVKD, per germline. CDR3 amino acids: CAICESGLATDTQYF. CDR3 in DNA: TGTGCCATCTGTGAGTCGGGACTAGCGACAGATACGCAGTATTTT.

This clonotype was found a few times. The V and J genes are TRBV24-1 and TRBJ2-2; no clear D. V was pared by 9 bases and J by 6 bases, with 13 bases between. This CDR3 comprises 13 residues. Germline-derived CDR1 and CDR2 are KGHDR and SFDVKD. CDR3 sequence (DNA): TGTGCCACCGCCCATTACGGCGCCGGGGAGCTGTTTTTT. Translated, it gives CATAHYGAGELFF.

The rearrangement links TRBV29-1 to TRBJ2-7, with 8 bases fitting TRBD1. Germline CDR1 SQVTM, CDR2 ANQGSEA. CDR3 length equals 12 residues. The V and J ends lost 8 bases and 2 bases, in that order; junction bases with no gene match: 5. The CDR3 is CSTWDRTYEQYF. CDR3 coding DNA: TGCAGCACCTGGGACAGGACCTACGAGCAGTACTTC.

The sample holds many counts of this clonotype. The rearrangement joins TRBV7-2 to TRBJ2-1; TRBD2 might be the D (6 bases). This CDR3 region has 14 residues. The V end was cut by 3 bases, the J end by 1 base, with 7 bases between. Per the germline V gene, CDR1 is SGHTA and CDR2 is FQGNSA. CDR3 loop: CASSFAGSYNEQFF. CDR3 sequence (DNA): TGTGCCAGCAGCTTTGCGGGGTCCTACAATGAGCAGTTCTTC.

This rearrangement joins TRBV20-1 to TRBJ2-1; TRBD1 is a possible D gene (6 bases). V gave up 3 bases and J gave up 8 bases, with 17 bases separating them. CDR3 size: 14 residues. Germline lookup yields CDR1 DFQATT and CDR2 SNEGSKA (reference sequence). Here the CDR3 reads CSASRTGSGYEQFF. CDR3 bases: TGCAGTGCTAGCCGCACAGGGTCTGGCTATGAGCAGTTCTTC.

J is TRBJ2-5 and V is TRBV28; 12 bases are a match to TRBD2. Germline assignment: CDR1 MDHEN and CDR2 SYDVKM. The CDR3 spans 15 residues. V shed 5 bases, J shed 5 bases, and the junction held 6 bases outside the gene matches. CDR3 in DNA: TGTGCCAGCAGTCCGACTAGCGGGGGTATGGAGACCCAGTACTTC. It translates to CASSPTSGGMETQYF.

The gene calls are TRBV7-9 and TRBJ2-3; a possible D gene is TRBD2 (6 bases). CDR1 is SEHNR, CDR2 FQNEAQ, per germline (reference sequence). The V and J ends lost 4 bases and 1 base respectively, with 9 bases between them. The CDR3 has 14 residues. CDR3 amino acids: CASSWGGGTDTQYF. In DNA form, the CDR3 reads TGTGCCAGCAGCTGGGGAGGCGGCACAGATACGCAGTATTTT.

This clonotype was detected ten times or more. V gene TRBV7-2 combines with J gene TRBJ2-7; D unclear. Trimming took off 1 base at V and 4 bases at J, with 8 bases between the two ends. This CDR3 has 13 residues. Germline V lookup: CDR1 SGHTA, CDR2 FQGNSA. DNA of the CDR3: TGTGCCAGCAGCTTAGATCGCGTGTACGAGCAGTACTTC. Translation: CASSLDRVYEQYF.

The CDR3 region is CASSQGGGLYNEQFF. The CDR3, as DNA: TGCGCCAGCAGCCAAGGAGGTGGCCTCTACAATGAGCAGTTCTTC. The chain is built from TRBV4-1 and TRBJ2-1, with D hard to call. Germline V gene lookup returns CDR1 MGHRA and CDR2 YSYEKL. CDR3 length: 15 amino acids. The V end was cut by 1 base, the J end by 3 bases, with 10 bases between.

A few counts support this clonotype. The chain recombines TRBV12-3 or TRBV12-4 with TRBJ2-1; TRBD2 agrees at 9 bases. The CDR3 extends over 16 amino acids. After removal of 3 bases from V and 4 bases from J, the junction contained 7 bases not matched to a gene. CDR3 coding DNA: TGTGCCAGCAGTTTCAGTACTAGCGGGTCGTACAATGAGCAGTTCTTC. It translates to CASSFSTSGSYNEQFF.

The chain links TRBV14 to TRBJ2-1, with D unresolved. CDR3 length: 13 amino acids. With 0 bases removed from V and 8 bases from J, the gap between germline ends came to 8 bases. Germline CDR1 and CDR2: SGHDN and FVKESK. The CDR3 here is CASSQEASYEQFF. The DNA of the CDR3 is TGTGCCAGCAGCCAAGAGGCCTCCTATGAGCAGTTCTTC.

V usage is TRBV6-1 and J usage is TRBJ1-5, with TRBD1 as a possible D gene (5 bases). The CDR3 consists of 17 residues. The V gene's germline CDR1 is MNHNS and CDR2 SASEGT. Deletions cut 2 bases from V and 10 bases from J, with 24 bases between. The CDR3 loop is CASSEMGPGYFSNPQHF. The DNA of the CDR3 is TGTGCCAGCAGTGAAATGGGCCCAGGGTACTTCTCCAACCCCCAGCATTTT.

The rearrangement joins TRBV7-4 to TRBJ2-5; D call uncertain. CDR1 SGHVT and CDR2 SQSDAQ come from the germline V gene. V shed 2 bases and J shed 1 base, with 26 bases lying between them. CDR3 length: 20 residues. The CDR3 is CASSLNPPPDLGWSQETQYF. The CDR3 bases are TGTGCCAGCAGCTTAAATCCCCCACCGGACCTCGGTTGGTCCCAAGAGACCCAGTACTTC.

This clonotype was observed at least ten times. V and J are TRBV28 and TRBJ1-2, with a possible D match to TRBD1 (5 bases). From germline, CDR1 is MDHEN and CDR2 SYDVKM. Trimming took 3 bases from V and 1 from J, leaving 15 bases between them. The CDR3 sequence is 16 residues long. CDR3 DNA sequence: TGTGCCAGCAGTTTCACTCGGCAGGGCGATAACTATGGCTACACCTTC. Translation: CASSFTRQGDNYGYTF.